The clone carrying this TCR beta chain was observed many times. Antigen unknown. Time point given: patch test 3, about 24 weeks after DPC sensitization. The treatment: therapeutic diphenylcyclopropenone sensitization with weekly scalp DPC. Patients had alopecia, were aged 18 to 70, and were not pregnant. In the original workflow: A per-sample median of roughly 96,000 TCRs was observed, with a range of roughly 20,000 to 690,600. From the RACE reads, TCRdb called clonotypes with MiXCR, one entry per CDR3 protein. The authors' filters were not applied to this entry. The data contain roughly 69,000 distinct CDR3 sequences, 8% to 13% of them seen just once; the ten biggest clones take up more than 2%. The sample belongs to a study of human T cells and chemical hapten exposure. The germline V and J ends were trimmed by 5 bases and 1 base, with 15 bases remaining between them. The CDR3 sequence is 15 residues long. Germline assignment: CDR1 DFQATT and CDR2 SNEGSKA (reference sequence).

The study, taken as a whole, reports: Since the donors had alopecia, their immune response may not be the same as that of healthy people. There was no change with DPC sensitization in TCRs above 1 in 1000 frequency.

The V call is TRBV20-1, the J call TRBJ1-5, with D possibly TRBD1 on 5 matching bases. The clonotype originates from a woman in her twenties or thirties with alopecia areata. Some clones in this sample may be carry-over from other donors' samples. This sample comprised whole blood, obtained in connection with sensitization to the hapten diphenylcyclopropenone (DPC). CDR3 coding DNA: TGCAGTGCTGTTGGGACTGGGGGGAGCAATCAGCCCCAGCATTTT. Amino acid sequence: CSAVGTGGSNQPQHF.